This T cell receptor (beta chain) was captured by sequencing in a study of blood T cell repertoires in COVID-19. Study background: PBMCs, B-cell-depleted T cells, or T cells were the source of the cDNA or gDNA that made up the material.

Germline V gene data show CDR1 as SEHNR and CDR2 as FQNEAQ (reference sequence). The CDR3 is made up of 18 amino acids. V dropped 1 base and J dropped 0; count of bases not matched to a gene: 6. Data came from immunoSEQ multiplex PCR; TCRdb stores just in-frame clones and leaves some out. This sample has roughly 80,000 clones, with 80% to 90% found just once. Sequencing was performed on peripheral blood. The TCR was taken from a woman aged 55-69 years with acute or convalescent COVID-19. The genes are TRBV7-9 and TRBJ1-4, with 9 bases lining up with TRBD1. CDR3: CASSLVQGAVATNEKLFF. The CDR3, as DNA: TGTGCCAGCAGCTTAGTACAGGGGGCTGTAGCAACTAATGAAAAACTGTTTTTT.